This T cell receptor beta chain was sequenced for a study of PD-L1 blockade in urothelial cancer. Produced via immunoSEQ multiplex PCR; TCRdb's table is partial and in-frame only. The profile shows around 86,000 clones, about 85% of them singletons. As to time point: pretreatment peripheral blood. The germline V gene has CDR1 SGHTA and CDR2 FQGTGA. V shed 5 bases and J shed 10 bases, with 17 bases lying between them. The CDR3 runs to 13 residues. The sequence derives from a man aged 35 to 55 with urothelial cancer. Here the sequenced sample was PBMCs, taken around atezolizumab (anti-PD-L1) treatment. The gene calls are TRBV7-3 and TRBJ2-5; TRBD2 might be the D (6 bases). In DNA, the CDR3 is TGTGCCAGCAGCCCGGGAGCCGGGGAAAACCAGTACTTC. It encodes CASSPGAGENQYF.